The 3 T cell receptor beta chains presented below share a single source sample, sequenced in a study of blood T cell repertoires in COVID-19. Clones were read by immunoSEQ multiplex PCR, and TCRdb kept only the in-frame ones, dropping some. The sample includes 260,000 or so clones, 65% to 90% of them seen just once. The specimen sequenced was PBMCs or T cells enriched from blood (not recorded which). These receptors originate from a man younger than 30 who had recovered from COVID-19.

The rearrangement uses TRBV7-8 and TRBJ2-2; TRBD1 matches at 7 bases. Trimming took 2 bases from V and 2 from J; bases not matched to a gene: 2. Germline V CDR1 and CDR2: SGHVS, FQNEAQ. This CDR3 has 15 residues. The CDR3 DNA reads TGTGCCAGCAGCTTAAGGGGGCCCAACACCGGGGAGCTGTTTTTT. Amino acids: CASSLRGPNTGELFF.

V gene TRBV5-1 combines with J gene TRBJ2-1, with TRBD1 identical over 9 bases. Trimming at V came to 4 bases and at J to 7 bases, leaving 3 bases not matched to a gene. The CDR3 runs to 13 residues. Germline-derived CDR1 and CDR2 are SGHRS and YFSETQ. Here the CDR3 DNA reads TGCGCCAGCAGCGTGGACAGGGGAAATGAGCAGTTCTTC. Residues: CASSVDRGNEQFF. Looking up the rest from reference TRBV5-1 and TRBJ2-1 gives the full variable domain: KAGVTQTPRYLIKTRGQQVTLSCSPISGHRSVSWYQQTPGQGLQFLFEYFSETQRNKGNFPGRFSGRQFSNSRSEMNVSTLELGDSALYLCASSVDRGNEQFFGPGTRLTVL.

CDR3 loop: CASSLTWLAGEETQYF. The CDR3 bases are TGTGCCAGCAGCTTGACCTGGCTAGCGGGGGAAGAGACCCAGTACTTC. This chain uses TRBV5-5 with TRBJ2-5; 10 nucleotides line up with TRBD2. The germline gives CDR1 SGHKS, CDR2 YYEKEE (reference sequence). The CDR3 extends over 16 amino acids. Trimming removed 1 base from V and 3 bases from J; junction bases left unmatched: 6.